This T cell receptor beta chain derives from a study of T cells expressing NK-cell markers. TCRdb reprocessed the 5' RACE reads; each CDR3 protein has one entry and no DNA is given. The sample's table shows about 380,000 distinct CDR3 sequences. Germline V gene sequence: CDR1 SGHAT, CDR2 FQNNGV. This CDR3 has 17 residues. This chain links TRBV11-2 with TRBJ2-3; TCRdb picks TRBD1, but there is no DNA to check that call. The sample comprised blood T cells: a sorted CD56 or NKG2C T cell subset, CD4+ or CD8+ T cells, or bulk PBMC T cells (not recorded which). This TCR was recovered from a man aged 18-69 years in good health. Here the CDR3 reads CASSLDTSGALTDTQYF.